Presented here are 2 T cell receptor beta chains from one specimen sequenced in a study of shared clonotypes between healthy human individuals. The protocol was immunoSEQ multiplex PCR, while the TCRdb copy is restricted to in-frame clones and leaves out a portion. Of approximately 500,000 clones in the sample, roughly 80% were seen once. The sequenced material came from PBMCs. Every receptor here comes from a woman aged 40 to 50 in good health. Some clones in this sample may be carry-over from other donors' samples.

V and J are TRBV5-1 and TRBJ2-3, with D unresolved. In germline, CDR1 is SGHRS, CDR2 YFSETQ. CDR3 length equals 15 residues. V was cut by 0 bases and J by 1 base, with 9 bases left in between. The CDR3 coding sequence is TGCGCCAGCAGCTTGGATCCGGTGGGCACAGATACGCAGTATTTT. Encoded protein: CASSLDPVGTDTQYF.

J is TRBJ2-5 and V is TRBV5-4, with a possible D match to TRBD1 (6 bases). V shed 4 bases and J shed 1 base, with 14 bases lying between them. This CDR3 spans 15 amino acids. Germline V gives CDR1 SGHNT, CDR2 YYREEE (reference sequence). CDR3 bases: TGTGCCAGCAGCCAAAGACAGGAACTCCAAGAGACCCAGTACTTC. This translates into CASSQRQELQETQYF.